Shown below are 6 T cell receptor beta chains from a single sample sequenced in a study of blood T cell repertoires in COVID-19. Assay: immunoSEQ multiplex PCR; the TCRdb copy retains only in-frame clones and omits some. Counted here are roughly 29,000 clones, roughly 80% occurring once; the ten biggest clones make up 7.5% to 10%. The specimen was peripheral blood. Receptors were obtained from a man older than 75 with active COVID-19.

The chain is built from TRBV6-5 and TRBJ2-7; a possible D gene is TRBD1 (5 bases). V shed 10 bases and J shed 0 bases, with 16 bases lying between them. Germline V lookup: CDR1 MNHEY, CDR2 SVGAGI. The CDR3 consists of 14 residues. The CDR3 DNA follows: TGTGCCACCCCGGCGAGAACAGGCTCCTACGAGCAGTACTTC. Translation: CATPARTGSYEQYF.

This rearrangement joins TRBV27 to TRBJ1-5, with D uncertain. V was clipped by 10 bases and J by 2 bases, with 12 bases between them. Germline-derived CDR1 and CDR2 are MNHEY and SMNVEV (reference sequence). CDR3 length: 13 residues. In DNA form, the CDR3 reads TGTGCCACCTCCAGAAACGGCAATCAGCCCCAGCATTTT. Translated, it gives CATSRNGNQPQHF.

The gene calls are TRBV19 and TRBJ1-2; the D gene is possibly TRBD1 (6 bases). Germline CDR1 is LNHDA and CDR2 is SQIVND (reference sequence). This CDR3 contains 15 residues. V lost 5 bases and J 3 bases, leaving 16 bases between the germline ends. The CDR3 loop reads CASSERTGTYYGYTF. The CDR3 DNA follows: TGTGCCAGTAGTGAACGAACCGGGACATACTATGGCTACACCTTC.

The V and J genes are TRBV19 and TRBJ2-7; the match to TRBD2 covers 8 bases. The ends lost 3 bases at V and 2 bases at J; junction bases unmatched: 9. Germline V gene lookup returns CDR1 LNHDA and CDR2 SQIVND (reference sequence). This CDR3 region has 16 residues. CDR3 sequence reads: CASSIPGGVRPYEQYF. CDR3 nucleotides: TGTGCCAGTAGTATCCCCGGGGGGGTCCGGCCCTACGAGCAGTACTTC. The whole variable domain, filled in from reference TRBV19 and TRBJ2-7, reads DGGITQSPKYLFRKEGQNVTLSCEQNLNHDAMYWYRQDPGQGLRLIYYSQIVNDFQKGDIAEGYSVSREKKESFPLTVTSAQKNPTAFYLCASSIPGGVRPYEQYFGPGTRLTVT.

The table lists this clone with a few counts. This chain links TRBV11-3 with TRBJ2-1; D gene ambiguous. V lost 5 bases and J lost 4, with 9 bases in between. Germline assignment: CDR1 SGHNT and CDR2 YENEEA. This CDR3 comprises 13 residues. As DNA, the CDR3 is TGTGCCAGCAGCCGCGCGAGGTACAATGAGCAGTTCTTC. It translates to CASSRARYNEQFF.

This sequence joins TRBV11-3 and TRBJ2-7; D might be TRBD1 (5 bases). The ends were cut back, 9 bases at V and 0 bases at J, with 15 bases in the middle. This CDR3 has 14 amino acids. Germline CDR1 reads SGHNT; CDR2 reads YENEEA. CDR3 protein: CARNPGYTSYEQYF. In DNA form, the CDR3 reads TGTGCCAGGAACCCAGGGTACACCTCCTACGAGCAGTACTTC. The entire variable domain, with the rest obtained from reference TRBV11-3 and TRBJ2-7, is as follows: EAGVVQSPRYKIIEKKQPVAFWCNPISGHNTLYWYLQNLGQGPELLIRYENEEAVDDSQLPKDRFSAERLKGVDSTLKIQPAELGDSAVYLCARNPGYTSYEQYFGPGTRLTVT.